This T cell receptor beta chain stems from a study of blood T cell repertoires in COVID-19. Either two negative PCRs, clearance, or symptom resolution qualified Cohort 3 donors as recovered. Some clones are missing from TCRdb's copy, which holds only in-frame ones; the method was immunoSEQ multiplex PCR. Among 300,000 to 450,000 clones listed, about 88% were seen once. In germline, CDR1 is SGHTA, CDR2 FQGNSA. V dropped 2 bases and J dropped 9; count of bases not matched to a gene: 9. The CDR3 sequence is 16 residues long. The rearrangement links TRBV7-2 to TRBJ1-6; 8 bases are a match to TRBD1. This clonotype was obtained from a woman aged 30 to 39 who had recovered from COVID-19. Sample: PBMCs or T cells enriched from blood (not recorded which). CDR3 sequence: CASSLLTGGDLSPLHF. The CDR3 bases are TGTGCCAGCAGCTTATTAACAGGGGGGGATCTTTCACCCCTCCACTTT.